Following are 8 T cell receptor beta chains from one sample sequenced in a study of blood T cell repertoires in COVID-19. Profiled with immunoSEQ multiplex PCR; TCRdb holds only in-frame clones, not every one. The repertoire holds 70,000 or so clones, with about 85% as singletons. The sequenced sample consisted of peripheral blood. All receptors come from a man in his 70s with active COVID-19.

This chain joins TRBV15 and TRBJ2-1; 10 positions agree with TRBD1. The germline gives CDR1 LNHNV, CDR2 YYDKDF (reference sequence). This CDR3 has 16 residues. Unmatched junction bases numbered 6, after V lost 3 bases and J lost 4 bases. In nucleotides, the CDR3 is TGTGCCACCAGCAGGGGACGGGACAGGGGATACAATGAGCAGTTCTTC. It translates to CATSRGRDRGYNEQFF.

This chain joins TRBV18 and TRBJ1-5; D is unresolved. The V gene's germline CDR1 is KGHSH and CDR2 LQKENI. Trimming left V 3 bases short and J 6 bases short, with 9 bases between. This CDR3 spans 13 amino acids. The CDR3: CASSPKEGQPQHF. The CDR3 nucleotides read TGTGCCAGCTCACCCAAAGAGGGTCAGCCCCAGCATTTT.

This chain connects TRBV9 to TRBJ2-7; TRBD1 aligns across 10 bases. This CDR3 has 14 residues. Germline V CDR1 and CDR2: SGDLS, YYNGEE. V shed 4 bases, J shed 7 bases, and the junction held 8 bases outside the gene matches. The CDR3 here is CASSPQGQGPEQYF. The CDR3 DNA is TGTGCCAGCAGCCCCCAGGGACAGGGGCCTGAGCAGTACTTC.

The J gene is TRBJ2-4, the V gene TRBV7-2, with D possibly TRBD2 on 6 matching bases. V lost 0 bases, J lost 0 bases, and 9 bases lay in between. The CDR3 has 16 amino acids. The germline V gene encodes CDR1 SGHTA and CDR2 FQGNSA. The DNA for the CDR3 is TGTGCCAGCAGCTTAGCGGGGGGATTAGCCAAAAACATTCAGTACTTC. Residues: CASSLAGGLAKNIQYF. Drawing the rest from reference TRBV7-2 and TRBJ2-4, the complete variable domain is GAGVSQSPSNKVTEKGKDVELRCDPISGHTALYWYRQSLGQGLEFLIYFQGNSAPDKSGLPSDRFSAERTGGSVSTLTIQRTQQEDSAVYLCASSLAGGLAKNIQYFGAGTRLSVL.

This clone was observed a few times. The J gene is TRBJ2-1, the V gene TRBV12-3 or TRBV12-4; 7 bases align to TRBD2. The V gene end was trimmed by 6 bases and the J gene end by 13 bases; junction bases not matched to a gene: 9. The CDR3 is 12 residues long. The CDR3 loop reads CASSRLERDQFF. The CDR3 nucleotides are TGTGCCAGCAGCCGGCTTGAGCGGGATCAGTTCTTC.

This chain joins TRBV27 and TRBJ2-3; 11 bases match TRBD2. The CDR3 is 16 amino acids. The ends lost 5 bases at V and 4 bases at J; junction bases unmatched: 8. Germline CDR1 MNHEY, CDR2 SMNVEV (reference sequence). The CDR3 nucleotides read TGTGCCAGCAGTCGACCGGCTAGCGGGAGGTCAGATACGCAGTATTTT. Its translation is CASSRPASGRSDTQYF.

V usage is TRBV24-1 and J usage is TRBJ1-5; D unclear. The germline V gene encodes CDR1 KGHDR and CDR2 SFDVKD. V lost 3 bases and J lost 3, with 8 bases in between. The CDR3 is made up of 14 amino acids. CDR3 nucleotide sequence: TGTGCCACCAGTGATCCGCGGGTCAATCAGCCCCAGCATTTT. Translation gives CATSDPRVNQPQHF.

The chain employs TRBV14 and TRBJ2-7; TRBD1 aligns across 11 bases. Germline assignment: CDR1 SGHDN and CDR2 FVKESK. The CDR3 is made up of 14 amino acids. Trimming removed 4 bases from V and 7 bases from J; junction bases left unmatched: 6. CDR3 nucleotide sequence: TGTGCCAGCAGCCGGGGACAGGGGGTAGGGGAGCAGTACTTC. Amino acids: CASSRGQGVGEQYF.